These T cell receptor beta chains were read from a single sample in a study of STAT5B mutations in CD4+ large granular lymphocyte leukemia. Profiling relied on immunoSEQ multiplex PCR, and the TCRdb table lists in-frame clones only, not all of them. Seen here are tens of thousands of clones, around 84% observed once, and the top ten hold roughly 2.5%. The sequencing sample was made of CD4+ T cells from blood buffy coats. These receptors all stem from a human donor in good health. Both conserved end residues are part of each CDR3. D genes are given only for firm matches. Size tells how often a clone was seen (once, few, many) or the class of an expanded clone, and some rows leave it out.

v_gene	j_gene	d_gene	len	abundance	CDR3nt	CDR3aa
TRBV11-2	TRBJ2-7	TRBD2	16	NA	TGTGCCAGCAGCCAAGTCGATAGCGGGGGGCTAAGGGAGCAGTACTTC	CASSQVDSGGLREQYF
TRBV6-1	TRBJ1-1	NA	13	NA	TGTGCCAGCAGTCCAGGGGCCTTGACTGAAGCTTTCTTT	CASSPGALTEAFF
TRBV7-2	TRBJ2-5	TRBD1	15	NA	TGTGCCAGCAGCTTTCTGGGACAGGGTGTAAAGACCCAGTACTTC	CASSFLGQGVKTQYF
TRBV5-5	TRBJ2-5	NA	13	NA	TGTGCCAGCAGCTTGGTAGGGCAGGGTGACCAGTACTTC	CASSLVGQGDQYF
TRBV7-2	TRBJ1-1	TRBD1	17	NA	TGTGCCAGCAGCTTAGAAGGGACAGACATTTTGAACACTGAAGCTTTCTTT	CASSLEGTDILNTEAFF
TRBV19	TRBJ1-4	NA	13	NA	TGTGCCAGTAGTCGGCAGCGGGATGAAAAACTGTTTTTT	CASSRQRDEKLFF
TRBV12-5	TRBJ2-1	NA	11	NA	TGTGCTAGTGGTTCGTTCAATGAGCAGTTCTTC	CASGSFNEQFF
TRBV18	TRBJ2-1	NA	14	NA	TGTGCCAGCTCACCACTCGAGTTTTACAATGAGCAGTTCTTC	CASSPLEFYNEQFF
TRBV27	TRBJ1-1	NA	16	NA	TGTGCCAGCAGCCCTGGGGGCGAACCGCAGAACACTGAAGCTTTCTTT	CASSPGGEPQNTEAFF
TRBV20-1	TRBJ1-1	NA	11	medium-sized	TGCAGTGTTCGCCTGGGCACTGAAGCTTTCTTT	CSVRLGTEAFF
TRBV4-2	TRBJ1-2	TRBD1	16	NA	TGTGCCAGCAGCCCTGTACAGGGGGCGGGAGGCTATGGCTACACCTTC	CASSPVQGAGGYGYTF
TRBV10-3	TRBJ1-5	NA	12	few	TGTGCCATCAGTGAGTCGAATCAGCCCCAGCATTTT	CAISESNQPQHF
TRBV2	TRBJ1-1	NA	11	NA	TGTGCCAGCAAGGGGAACACTGAAGCTTTCTTT	CASKGNTEAFF
TRBV7-9	TRBJ2-7	NA	11	NA	TGTGCCAGCAGCTTGGACTACGAGCAGTACTTC	CASSLDYEQYF
TRBV11-1	TRBJ1-1	NA	14	NA	TGTGCCAGCAGCTTAGACGGGGGACTCAGGGAAGCTTTCTTT	CASSLDGGLREAFF
TRBV18	TRBJ2-5	TRBD2	15	NA	TGTGCCAGCACGCTAGCGCGGGGGTACCAAGAGACCCAGTACTTC	CASTLARGYQETQYF
TRBV14	TRBJ2-5	TRBD1	13	few	TGTGCCAGCAGCGGGACAGCCCAAGAGACCCAGTACTTC	CASSGTAQETQYF
TRBV11-1	TRBJ2-2	NA	17	NA	TGTGCCAGCAGCAGCCGGACCTCCCCGGGGGCCACCGGGGAGCTGTTTTTT	CASSSRTSPGATGELFF
TRBV19	TRBJ1-2	NA	11	NA	TGTGCCAGTAGTTACCACGGGGGCTACACCTTC	CASSYHGGYTF
TRBV4-1	TRBJ1-4	NA	17	NA	TGCGCCAGCAGCCAGGGGAGGGCGGAAGCAACTAATGAAAAACTGTTTTTT	CASSQGRAEATNEKLFF
TRBV7-2	TRBJ1-2	NA	14	NA	TGTGCCAGCAGCACAGGCCAGCCGGGGGCTGGCTACACCTTC	CASSTGQPGAGYTF
TRBV19	TRBJ2-3	NA	17	once	TGTGCCAGTAGTTTTACCCCCGGAGGGAGAAGCACAGATACGCAGTATTTT	CASSFTPGGRSTDTQYF
TRBV9	TRBJ2-2	NA	16	NA	TGTGCCAGCAGCGTAGGGGGGGCGGCGAACACCGGGGAGCTGTTTTTT	CASSVGGAANTGELFF
TRBV2	TRBJ2-7	NA	15	few	TGTGCCAGCACCGGAAGCCGGGGACAAAACTACGAGCAGTACTTC	CASTGSRGQNYEQYF
TRBV6-5	TRBJ2-3	TRBD1	15	NA	TGTGCCAGCAGTTCGGGACAGGGGGTCGGAGATACGCAGTATTTT	CASSSGQGVGDTQYF
TRBV7-2	TRBJ2-3	NA	13	NA	TGTGCCAGCAGCTTCGCGGGGGCGGATACGCAGTATTTT	CASSFAGADTQYF
TRBV2	TRBJ1-5	NA	13	few	TGTGCCAGCAGTACAGAAAACAATCAGCCCCAGCATTTT	CASSTENNQPQHF
TRBV5-1	TRBJ2-1	NA	14	NA	TGCGCCAGCAGCTTGGGAGGCGGGTACAATGAGCAGTTCTTC	CASSLGGGYNEQFF
TRBV4-3	TRBJ1-6	TRBD1	16	NA	TGCGCCAGCAGCCAAGCACAGGGGATCCAGGGTTCACCCCTCCACTTT	CASSQAQGIQGSPLHF
TRBV7-6	TRBJ1-6	TRBD1	14	NA	TGTGCCAGCAGCTTAGGACAGGGGATGTCACCCCTCCACTTT	CASSLGQGMSPLHF
TRBV7-9	TRBJ2-1	NA	14	NA	TGTGCCAGCAGCTTAGCGTTCATCTGGGATGAGCAGTTCTTC	CASSLAFIWDEQFF
TRBV14	TRBJ2-2	TRBD2	14	few	TGTGCCAGCAGCACGGGACTAGCGGGAACGGAGCTGTTTTTT	CASSTGLAGTELFF
TRBV7-2	TRBJ2-7	TRBD1	14	NA	TGTGCCAGCAGCCCCGGACAGGGCCACTACGAGCAGTACTTC	CASSPGQGHYEQYF
TRBV30	TRBJ2-7	TRBD1	13	NA	TGTGCCTGCAACCGGGACAGGTCTTACGAGCAGTACTTC	CACNRDRSYEQYF
TRBV7-2	TRBJ1-1	NA	14	NA	TGTGCCAGCAACCGCCCCGAGGGTGGACCTCGGGCTTTCTTT	CASNRPEGGPRAFF
TRBV20-1	TRBJ1-1	NA	10	few	TGCAGTGCTAGTTCGACAGAAGCTTTCTTT	CSASSTEAFF
TRBV5-1	TRBJ2-1	NA	12	few	TGCGCCAGCAGCTTGGCGGGGAATGAGCAGTTCTTC	CASSLAGNEQFF
TRBV28	TRBJ1-2	TRBD1	14	NA	TGTGCCAGCTCCCGGGACAGACTTAACTATGGCTACACCTTC	CASSRDRLNYGYTF
TRBV7-2	TRBJ1-5	TRBD1	14	NA	TGTGCCAGCAGCCGGACAGGGAGCAATCAGCCCCAGCATTTT	CASSRTGSNQPQHF
TRBV10-1	TRBJ2-6	TRBD2	15	NA	TGCGCCAGCAGCCCGGGGGGGACCGGGGCCAACGTCCTGACTTTC	CASSPGGTGANVLTF
TRBV5-1	TRBJ2-7	TRBD1	14	NA	TGCGCCAGCAGCCTGGGACAGGGGCCCTACGAGCAGTACTTC	CASSLGQGPYEQYF
TRBV5-6	TRBJ1-1	TRBD1	16	NA	TGTGCCAGCAGCCTGGGACAGGGAGGGAGGCGCACTGAAGCTTTCTTT	CASSLGQGGRRTEAFF
TRBV28	TRBJ1-2	TRBD1	17	once	TGTGCCAGCAGTTCACCGGGACAGGGTTTTTTACCCCTTGGCTACACCTTC	CASSSPGQGFLPLGYTF